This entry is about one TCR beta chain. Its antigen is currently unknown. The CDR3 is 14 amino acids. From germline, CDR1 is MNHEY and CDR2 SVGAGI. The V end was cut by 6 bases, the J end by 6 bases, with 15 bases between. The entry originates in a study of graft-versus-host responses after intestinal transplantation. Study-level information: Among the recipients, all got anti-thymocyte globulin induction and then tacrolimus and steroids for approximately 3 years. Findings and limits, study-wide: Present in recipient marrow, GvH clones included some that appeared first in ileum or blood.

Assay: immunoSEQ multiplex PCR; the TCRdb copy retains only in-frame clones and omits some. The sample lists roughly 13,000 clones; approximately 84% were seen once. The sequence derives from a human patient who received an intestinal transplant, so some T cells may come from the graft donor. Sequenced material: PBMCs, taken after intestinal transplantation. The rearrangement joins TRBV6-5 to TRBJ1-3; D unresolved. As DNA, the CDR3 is TGTGCCAGCAGCCCGTGGCAGCGAGAAAACACCATATATTTT. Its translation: CASSPWQRENTIYF.